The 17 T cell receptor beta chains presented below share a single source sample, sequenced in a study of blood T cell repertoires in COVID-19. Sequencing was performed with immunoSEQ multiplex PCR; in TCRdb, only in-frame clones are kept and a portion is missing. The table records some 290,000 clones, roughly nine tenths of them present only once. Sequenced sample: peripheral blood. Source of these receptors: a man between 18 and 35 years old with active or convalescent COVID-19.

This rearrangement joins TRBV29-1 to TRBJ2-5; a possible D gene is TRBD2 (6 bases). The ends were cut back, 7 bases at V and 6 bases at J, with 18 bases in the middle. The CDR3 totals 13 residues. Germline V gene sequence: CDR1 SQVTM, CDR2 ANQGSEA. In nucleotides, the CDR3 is TGCAGCGGGGAGGCGAGCGGTCTAAAGACCCAGTACTTC. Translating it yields CSGEASGLKTQYF.

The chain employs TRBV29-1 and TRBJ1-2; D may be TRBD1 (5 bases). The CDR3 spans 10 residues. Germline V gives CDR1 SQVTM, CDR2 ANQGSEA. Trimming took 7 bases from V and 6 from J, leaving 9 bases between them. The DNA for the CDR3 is TGCAGCGCTCAGGGAAATGGCTACACCTTC. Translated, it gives CSAQGNGYTF.

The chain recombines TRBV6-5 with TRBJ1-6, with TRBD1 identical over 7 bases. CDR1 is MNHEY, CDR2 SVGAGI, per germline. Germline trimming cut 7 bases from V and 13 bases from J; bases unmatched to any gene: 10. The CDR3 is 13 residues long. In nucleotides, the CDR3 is TGTGCCAGCATTCTTGACAGGGTTGGGCCCCTCCACTTT. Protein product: CASILDRVGPLHF.

CDR3 bases: TGTGCCAGCAGCTTCGGACTAGCGGGGGCCTACGAGCAGTACTTC. This gives the protein CASSFGLAGAYEQYF. V usage is TRBV7-2 and J usage is TRBJ2-7; TRBD2 matches at 13 bases. V lost 3 bases, J lost 2 bases, and 1 base stayed unmatched. Germline assignment: CDR1 SGHTA and CDR2 FQGNSA. There are 15 residues in the CDR3.

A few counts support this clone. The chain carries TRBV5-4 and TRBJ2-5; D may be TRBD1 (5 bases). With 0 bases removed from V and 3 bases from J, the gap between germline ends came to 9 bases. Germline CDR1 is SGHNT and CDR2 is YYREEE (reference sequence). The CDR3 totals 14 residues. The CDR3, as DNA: TGTGCCAGCAGCTTGGCCGTAGGGGAAGAGACCCAGTACTTC. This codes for CASSLAVGEETQYF.

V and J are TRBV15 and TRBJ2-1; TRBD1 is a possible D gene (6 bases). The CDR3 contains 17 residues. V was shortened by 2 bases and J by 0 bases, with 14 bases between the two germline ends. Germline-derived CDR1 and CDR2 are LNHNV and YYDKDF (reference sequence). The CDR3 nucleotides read TGTGCCACCAGCAGATCGCCGGGACACAGCTCCTACAATGAGCAGTTCTTC. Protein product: CATSRSPGHSSYNEQFF.

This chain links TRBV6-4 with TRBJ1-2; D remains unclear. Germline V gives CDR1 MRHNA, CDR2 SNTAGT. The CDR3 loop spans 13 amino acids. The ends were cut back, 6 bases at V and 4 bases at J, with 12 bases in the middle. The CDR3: CASSTGEGYGYTF. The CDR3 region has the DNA TGTGCCAGCAGCACCGGTGAGGGCTATGGCTACACCTTC.

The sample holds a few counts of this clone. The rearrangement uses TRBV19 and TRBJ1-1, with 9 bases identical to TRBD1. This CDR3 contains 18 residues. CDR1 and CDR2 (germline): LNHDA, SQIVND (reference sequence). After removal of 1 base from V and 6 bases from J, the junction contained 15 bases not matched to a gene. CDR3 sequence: CASSIVALGQGRKAEAFF. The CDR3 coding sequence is TGTGCCAGTAGTATAGTGGCGTTGGGACAGGGTAGAAAGGCTGAAGCTTTCTTT.

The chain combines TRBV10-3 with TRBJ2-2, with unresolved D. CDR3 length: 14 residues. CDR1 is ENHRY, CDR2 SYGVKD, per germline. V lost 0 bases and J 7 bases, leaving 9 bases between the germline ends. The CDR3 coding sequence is TGTGCCATCAGTGAGTCGGTGGGCCACGGGGAGCTGTTTTTT. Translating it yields CAISESVGHGELFF.

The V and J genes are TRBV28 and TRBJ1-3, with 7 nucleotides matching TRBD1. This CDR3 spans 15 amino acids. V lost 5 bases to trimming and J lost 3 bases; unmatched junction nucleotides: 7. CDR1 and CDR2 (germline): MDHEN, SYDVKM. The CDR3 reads CASSTTGEDGNTIYF. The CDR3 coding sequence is TGTGCCAGCAGTACCACAGGGGAAGATGGAAACACCATATATTTT.

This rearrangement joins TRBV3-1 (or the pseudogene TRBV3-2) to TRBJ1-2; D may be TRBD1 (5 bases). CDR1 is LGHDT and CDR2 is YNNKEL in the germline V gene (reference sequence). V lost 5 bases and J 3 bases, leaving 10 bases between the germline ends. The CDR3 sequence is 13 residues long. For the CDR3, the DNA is TGTGCCAGCAGCAGGACCAGGGACTATGGCTACACCTTC. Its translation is CASSRTRDYGYTF.

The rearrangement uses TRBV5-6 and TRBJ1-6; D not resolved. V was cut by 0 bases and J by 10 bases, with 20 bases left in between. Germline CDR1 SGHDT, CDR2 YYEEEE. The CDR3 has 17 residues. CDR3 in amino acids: CASSLVQGSNLKSPLHF. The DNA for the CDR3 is TGTGCCAGCAGCTTGGTGCAAGGGAGCAACCTTAAGTCACCCCTCCACTTT.

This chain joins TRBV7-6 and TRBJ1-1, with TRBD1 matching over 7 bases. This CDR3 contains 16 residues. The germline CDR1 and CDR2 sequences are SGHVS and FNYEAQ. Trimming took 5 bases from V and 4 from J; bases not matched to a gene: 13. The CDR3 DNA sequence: TGTGCCAGCAGCCAAGACAGGGAACGATGGGGCACTGAAGCTTTCTTT. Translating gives CASSQDRERWGTEAFF.

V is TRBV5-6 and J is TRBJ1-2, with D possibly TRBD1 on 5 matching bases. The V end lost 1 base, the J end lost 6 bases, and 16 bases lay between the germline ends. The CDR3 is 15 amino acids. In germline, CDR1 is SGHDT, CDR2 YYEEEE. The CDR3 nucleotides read TGTGCCAGCAGCTTGATTCAGAAAGGGGTTGATGGCTACACCTTC. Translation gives CASSLIQKGVDGYTF. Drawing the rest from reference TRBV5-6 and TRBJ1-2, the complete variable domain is DAGVTQSPTHLIKTRGQQVTLRCSPKSGHDTVSWYQQALGQGPQFIFQYYEEEERQRGNFPDRFSGHQFPNYSSELNVNALLLGDSALYLCASSLIQKGVDGYTFGSGTRLTVV.

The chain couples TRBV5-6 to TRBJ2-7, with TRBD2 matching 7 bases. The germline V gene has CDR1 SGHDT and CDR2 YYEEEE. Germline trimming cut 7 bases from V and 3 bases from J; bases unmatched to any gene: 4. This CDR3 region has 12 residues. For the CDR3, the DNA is TGTGCCAGCGGGAGGGTTAACTACGAGCAGTACTTC. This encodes CASGRVNYEQYF.

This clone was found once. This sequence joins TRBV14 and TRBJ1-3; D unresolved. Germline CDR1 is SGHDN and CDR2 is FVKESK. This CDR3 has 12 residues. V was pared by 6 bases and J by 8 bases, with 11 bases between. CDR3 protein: CASSRAQHTIYF. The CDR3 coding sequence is TGTGCCAGCAGTCGAGCACAGCACACCATATATTTT. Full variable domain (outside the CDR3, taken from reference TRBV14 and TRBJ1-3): EAGVTQFPSHSVIEKGQTVTLRCDPISGHDNLYWYRRVMGKEIKFLLHFVKESKQDESGMPNNRFLAERTGGTYSTLKVQPAELEDSGVYFCASSRAQHTIYFGEGSWLTVV.

In DNA, the CDR3 is TGTGCCAGTAGACAGGGGTTTGGGAACTATGGCTACACCTTC. Its translation is CASRQGFGNYGYTF. This chain joins TRBV19 and TRBJ1-2, with 7 bases fitting TRBD1. CDR3 length equals 14 residues. J gave up 2 bases and V 6 bases, and 6 bases lay outside the gene matches. The germline V gene encodes CDR1 LNHDA and CDR2 SQIVND (reference sequence).